A single sample is the source of the 18 T cell receptor beta chains below, sequenced in a study of blood T cell repertoires in COVID-19. Some clones are missing from TCRdb's copy, which holds only in-frame ones; the method was immunoSEQ multiplex PCR. Among about 280,000 clones listed, 70% to 90% were seen once. Material for sequencing was peripheral blood. These receptor sequences come from a woman aged 25 to 39 with active or convalescent COVID-19.

V is TRBV21-1 and J is TRBJ1-2. TRBV21-1 represents a pseudogene. The length of the CDR3 is 16 residues. CDR3 loop: CASERDQQATNYGYTF. The CDR3 coding sequence is TGTGCCAGCGAGCGGGACCAACAAGCCACTAACTATGGCTACACCTTC.

This rearrangement joins TRBV9 to TRBJ1-3, with 12 bases that match TRBD1. Trimming at V came to 0 bases and at J to 3 bases, leaving 13 bases not matched to a gene. The CDR3 consists of 20 residues. Germline assignment: CDR1 SGDLS and CDR2 YYNGEE. CDR3 in DNA: TGTGCCAGCAGCGTAGTGGGGACAGGGGGCGCGGATACTTTTGGAAACACCATATATTTT. Amino acid sequence: CASSVVGTGGADTFGNTIYF.

The V and J genes are TRBV20-1 and TRBJ2-7, with D tentatively TRBD1 (6 bases). The CDR3 spans 14 residues. Per the germline V gene, CDR1 is DFQATT and CDR2 is SNEGSKA (reference sequence). The V gene lost 3 bases and the J gene lost 5 bases, with 17 bases spanning the gap. The DNA for the CDR3 is TGCAGTGCTAGTTCAGGGGCAGGGGCCGACGAGCAGTACTTC. Amino acid sequence: CSASSGAGADEQYF.

This chain connects TRBV5-1 to TRBJ1-2; 9 bases are a match to TRBD1. Germline loops: CDR1 SGHRS, CDR2 YFSETQ. The junction had 2 bases not matched to a gene; V was cut back by 0 bases and J by 8 bases. This CDR3 is 13 amino acids long. CDR3 nucleotide sequence: TGCGCCAGCAGCTTGGATGGGACAGGGGGCTACACCTTC. This codes for CASSLDGTGGYTF.

V gene TRBV28 combines with J gene TRBJ2-7; 10 bases align to TRBD2. Trimming took 7 bases from V and 4 from J; bases not matched to a gene: 10. The germline V gene encodes CDR1 MDHEN and CDR2 SYDVKM. The CDR3 has 15 residues. The CDR3: CASTSTAGGPYEQYF. The CDR3 nucleotides are TGTGCCAGCACCTCAACAGCGGGGGGGCCTTACGAGCAGTACTTC.

The chain combines TRBV9 with TRBJ2-3, with no clear D. V was pared by 0 bases and J by 0 bases, with 5 bases between. The CDR3 extends over 14 amino acids. Germline-derived CDR1 and CDR2 are SGDLS and YYNGEE. The DNA for the CDR3 is TGTGCCAGCAGCGTAGATCCTAGCACAGATACGCAGTATTTT. Translated, it gives CASSVDPSTDTQYF.

V and J are TRBV19 and TRBJ2-1; D may be TRBD2 (5 bases). The V and J ends lost 3 bases and 5 bases respectively, with 11 bases between them. Germline values: CDR1 LNHDA, CDR2 SQIVND (reference sequence). The CDR3 runs 14 residues. For the CDR3, the DNA is TGTGCCAGTAGTATCAGGTCGAGGGACAATGAGCAGTTCTTC. This encodes CASSIRSRDNEQFF.

Details on this clone: It may be a read error: a sequence one base away is much more abundant. In DNA form, the CDR3 reads TGTGCCAGCAGCCGGGACAGGGGACCCTACGAGCAGTACTTC. It yields the protein CASSRDRGPYEQYF. The rearrangement links TRBV14 to TRBJ2-7, with 10 bases fitting TRBD1. Germline V gene sequence: CDR1 SGHDN, CDR2 FVKESK. Trimming removed 4 bases from V and 2 bases from J; junction bases left unmatched: 2. The CDR3 runs to 14 residues.

The genes are TRBV24-1 and TRBJ2-7, with TRBD1 matching 10 bases. The V and J ends lost 3 bases and 1 base, in that order; junction bases with no gene match: 2. The CDR3 loop spans 15 amino acids. Germline assignment: CDR1 KGHDR and CDR2 SFDVKD. The CDR3 DNA sequence: TGTGCCACCAGTGATCCGGGACAGGGGTCCTACGAGCAGTACTTC. Amino acid sequence: CATSDPGQGSYEQYF.

V and J are TRBV24-1 and TRBJ1-2; D remains ambiguous. The CDR3 extends over 12 amino acids. Germline V gene lookup returns CDR1 KGHDR and CDR2 SFDVKD. CDR3 in DNA: TGTGACCGGGATATTCGTCCCCATGGCTACACCTTC. As protein: CDRDIRPHGYTF.

V usage is TRBV10-3 and J usage is TRBJ2-3, with 7 bases lining up with TRBD1. Unmatched junction bases numbered 3, after V lost 1 base and J lost 8 bases. Looked up from germline, CDR1 is ENHRY and CDR2 is SYGVKD. The CDR3 has 13 amino acids. The CDR3 here is CAISEFGQATQYF. In DNA, the CDR3 is TGTGCCATCAGTGAGTTCGGACAGGCTACGCAGTATTTT.

This chain joins TRBV7-2 and TRBJ1-2; D ambiguous. Germline V lookup: CDR1 SGHTA, CDR2 FQGNSA. With 10 bases removed from V and 4 bases from J, the gap between germline ends came to 16 bases. The CDR3 runs to 13 residues. Written as DNA, the CDR3 is TGTGCCACCTTGGGTCGGGAGCCCTATGGCTACACCTTC. Translating it yields CATLGREPYGYTF. Drawing the rest from reference TRBV7-2 and TRBJ1-2, the complete variable domain is GAGVSQSPSNKVTEKGKDVELRCDPISGHTALYWYRQSLGQGLEFLIYFQGNSAPDKSGLPSDRFSAERTGGSVSTLTIQRTQQEDSAVYLCATLGREPYGYTFGSGTRLTVV.

The rearrangement links TRBV20-1 to TRBJ2-1; a possible D gene is TRBD2 (7 bases). CDR1 is DFQATT and CDR2 is SNEGSKA in the germline V gene (reference sequence). CDR3 length: 10 amino acids. The ends were cut back, 3 bases at V and 13 bases at J, with 10 bases in the middle. CDR3 residues: CSASSGGQFF. CDR3 in DNA: TGCAGTGCTAGTTCGGGGGGCCAGTTCTTC.

The V gene is TRBV5-1, the J gene TRBJ1-2; 8 bases are a match to TRBD1. CDR1 and CDR2 from the germline V gene are SGHRS and YFSETQ. This CDR3 has 17 amino acids. Trimming removed 1 base from V and 1 base from J; junction bases left unmatched: 9. This CDR3 reads CASSLSGTGAYNYGYTF. The CDR3 nucleotides are TGCGCCAGCAGCTTGTCCGGGACAGGCGCCTATAACTATGGCTACACCTTC.

The J gene is TRBJ1-1, the V gene TRBV11-3, with D unclear. With 5 bases removed from V and 6 bases from J, the gap between germline ends came to 16 bases. Germline lookup yields CDR1 SGHNT and CDR2 YENEEA. The CDR3 is made up of 14 amino acids. In nucleotides, the CDR3 is TGTGCCAGCAGCCGAGACGGCGGGAGCGCTGAAGCTTTCTTT. Translated, it gives CASSRDGGSAEAFF.

The chain has TRBV28 and TRBJ1-6; 8 bases align to TRBD1. Per the germline V gene, CDR1 is MDHEN and CDR2 is SYDVKM. The CDR3 extends over 14 amino acids. The ends lost 7 bases at V and 7 bases at J; junction bases unmatched: 6. CDR3 sequence reads: CASIGQGGNSPLHF. The CDR3 bases are TGTGCCAGCATAGGACAGGGCGGGAATTCACCCCTCCACTTT.

The chain is built from TRBV6-5 and TRBJ1-1; D uncertain. The CDR3 covers 14 residues. Germline V gene sequence: CDR1 MNHEY, CDR2 SVGAGI. Trimming left V 5 bases short and J 7 bases short, with 17 bases between. The CDR3 here is CASSLREGYDEAFF. The CDR3 DNA reads as TGTGCCAGCAGTCTTCGGGAGGGATATGATGAAGCTTTCTTT.

This sequence joins TRBV7-9 and TRBJ1-2; the D gene is possibly TRBD1 (5 bases). The germline V and J ends were trimmed by 3 bases and 7 bases, with 15 bases remaining between them. Germline values: CDR1 SEHNR, CDR2 FQNEAQ (reference sequence). There are 14 residues in the CDR3. CDR3 bases: TGTGCCAGCAGCTTCCCCGGCAGGGAGGCTGGCTACACCTTC. It is translated as CASSFPGREAGYTF.